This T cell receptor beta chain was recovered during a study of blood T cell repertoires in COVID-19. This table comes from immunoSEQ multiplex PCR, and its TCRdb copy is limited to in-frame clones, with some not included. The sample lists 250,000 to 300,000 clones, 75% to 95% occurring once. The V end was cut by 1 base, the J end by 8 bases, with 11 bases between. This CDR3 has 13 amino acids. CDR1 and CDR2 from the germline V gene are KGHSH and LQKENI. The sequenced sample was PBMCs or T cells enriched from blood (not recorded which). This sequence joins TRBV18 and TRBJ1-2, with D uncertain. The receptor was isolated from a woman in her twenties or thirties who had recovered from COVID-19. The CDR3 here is CASSPLSEEGYTF. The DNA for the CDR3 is TGTGCCAGCTCACCACTTTCAGAGGAGGGCTACACCTTC.